This TCR beta chain stems from a study of T cell clonotyping in hematopoietic cell transplantation. In the case of this clone: What it recognizes is unknown.

The CDR3 runs to 18 residues. V dropped 3 bases and J dropped 4; count of bases not matched to a gene: 12. Germline V lookup: CDR1 GTSNPN, CDR2 SVGIG (reference sequence). Generated by immunoSEQ multiplex PCR, the TCRdb table keeps only in-frame clones and is missing some. The data contain about 11,000 clones, less than 55% of them singletons. Recipient blood drawn about 28 days pretransplant and days 30, 100, 180 after. The study, taken as a whole, reports: At the given depth, recipient repertoires were over 97% de novo clonotypes. Pathologically expanded recipient clonotypes increased progressively from day 30 to day 180 as diversity fell.

The sample was PBMCs, taken 30 days after allogeneic stem cell transplant. This receptor was obtained from a male patient aged 50 to 60 who had an allogeneic stem cell transplant from an unrelated donor, so the T cells may come from the graft donor. Some clones in this sample may be carry-over from other donors' samples. The chain carries TRBV30 and TRBJ2-2, with 12 bases matching TRBD2. The CDR3 sequence: CAWRTSGSRVGGTGELFF. In DNA, the CDR3 is TGTGCCTGGAGGACTAGCGGGAGTAGAGTTGGTGGCACCGGGGAGCTGTTTTTT.